This T cell receptor (beta chain) was sequenced during a study of cytomegalovirus exposure and HLA in healthy donors. Overall study findings and caveats: In an earlier analysis, productive rearrangement rates for most beta V segments clustered near 87% or 30%. A missense DCLRE1C variant was associated with V- and J-gene trimming of TCR beta chains in a later analysis, and an independent cohort replicated the association.

On this clone itself: No antigen is known for it.

The CDR3 contains 15 residues. V lost 5 bases and J lost 3, with 16 bases in between. CDR1 is SGHTA and CDR2 is FQGNSA in the germline V gene. In the PCR, 60 Vbeta and 13 Jbeta primers were used. Method: immunoSEQ multiplex PCR; TCRdb's copy keeps in-frame clones and lacks some. The data show roughly 190,000 clones, with around 80% seen just once and approximately 1% held by the top ten. This receptor was identified in a woman aged 35 to 49 in good health and CMV-seronegative. The chain links TRBV7-2 to TRBJ2-5, with TRBD2 as a possible D gene (5 bases). The sequenced sample consisted of PBMCs. DNA of the CDR3: TGTGCCAGCAGCCCCCAGTGGGGAGAGAAAGAGACCCAGTACTTC. Protein sequence: CASSPQWGEKETQYF.